The 21 T cell receptor beta chains below come from one sample, sequenced in a study of early T cells in non-severe SARS-CoV-2 infection. TCRdb ran MiXCR on the 5' RACE reads and lists one entry per CDR3 protein. The sample comprises about 43,000 distinct CDR3 sequences, roughly 11% of which are singletons, and 9.7% rests with the top ten. Material for sequencing was whole blood. The receptors were gathered from an adult who was a healthcare worker with PCR-confirmed SARS-CoV-2 infection or an uninfected control (not recorded which).

In its sample, this clonotype was seen a few times. The chain recombines TRBV6-4 with TRBJ2-5; D is tentatively TRBD1 or TRBD2 (6 bases each). The V and J ends lost 4 bases and 5 bases respectively, with 11 bases between them. The CDR3 consists of 13 residues. The V gene's germline CDR1 is MRHNA and CDR2 SNTAGT. CDR3 loop: CASSVEGGETQYF. Here the CDR3 DNA reads TGTGCCAGCAGTGTGGAGGGGGGCGAGACCCAGTACTTC.

This rearrangement joins TRBV29-1 to TRBJ2-3, with unresolved D. Germline V gene sequence: CDR1 SQVTM, CDR2 ANQGSEA. V gave up 5 bases and J gave up 3 bases, with 6 bases separating them. The CDR3 spans 11 residues. The CDR3 DNA is TGCAGCGTTTTAGGGACAGATACGCAGTATTTT. As protein: CSVLGTDTQYF.

This clonotype has a count of ten or more. The chain joins TRBV5-1 to TRBJ1-1, with D possibly TRBD1 on 6 matching bases. Germline CDR1 is SGHRS and CDR2 is YFSETQ. The CDR3 spans 14 residues. V lost 6 bases to trimming and J lost 8 bases, with 20 bases between them. In nucleotides, the CDR3 is TGCGCCAGCACCGTTGGACAGCCTTCCTCGGAAGCTTTCTTT. As protein: CASTVGQPSSEAFF.

This sequence joins TRBV12-3 or TRBV12-4 and TRBJ1-1; TRBD1 might be the D (5 bases). The CDR3 has 11 amino acids. The ends were cut back, 7 bases at V and 10 bases at J, with 13 bases in the middle. CDR3 sequence: CASTLGERAFF. The CDR3 region has the DNA TGTGCCAGCACCCTGGGGGAGAGAGCTTTCTTT.

This clonotype appeared many times. This sequence joins TRBV27 and TRBJ2-2, with TRBD1 matching over 10 bases. Germline loops: CDR1 MNHEY, CDR2 SMNVEV (reference sequence). The CDR3 runs to 15 residues. With V trimmed by 3 bases and J by 5 bases, 3 bases remained unmatched. CDR3 coding DNA: TGTGCCAGCAGTTTTGACAGGGGGCTAACCGGGGAGCTGTTTTTT. Protein sequence: CASSFDRGLTGELFF.

This rearrangement joins TRBV29-1 to TRBJ1-1, with D hard to call. Trimming pared 0 bases from V and 1 base from J, leaving 12 bases between. Germline V gene data show CDR1 as SQVTM and CDR2 as ANQGSEA. The CDR3 extends over 15 amino acids. CDR3 DNA: TGCAGCGTTGAAGATAGAGCCGGAGGGAACACTGAAGCTTTCTTT. Translation gives CSVEDRAGGNTEAFF.

This clonotype was observed a handful of times. The chain uses TRBV2 and TRBJ2-7; TRBD1 matches at 9 bases. Losses at the gene ends were 7 bases for V and 4 bases for J; bases not matched to a gene: 14. Germline V CDR1 and CDR2: SNHLY, FYNNEI. The CDR3 contains 16 residues. The CDR3 DNA sequence: TGTGCCAGCAATGGAGAATTAATTGGACAGGGGTACGAGCAGTACTTC. Translating gives CASNGELIGQGYEQYF.

The rearrangement joins TRBV2 to TRBJ1-1; tentative D call: TRBD1 (5 bases). From germline, CDR1 is SNHLY and CDR2 FYNNEI. There are 14 residues in the CDR3. Between the trimmed V and J ends, which lost 3 bases and 5 bases, there was a span of 13 bases. The CDR3 nucleotides read TGTGCCAGCAGTGAGCTCTCGTGGGGGACTGAAGCTTTCTTT. Its protein is CASSELSWGTEAFF.

This chain links TRBV24-1 with TRBJ2-3; 11 bases align to TRBD2. The V segment lost 0 bases and the J segment 6 bases; nucleotides outside the gene matches: 7. CDR3 size: 17 residues. CDR1 is KGHDR and CDR2 is SFDVKD in the germline V gene. DNA for the CDR3: TGTGCCACCAGTGATTTGTATCGACTAGCGGGGTCGGATACGCAGTATTTT. It specifies CATSDLYRLAGSDTQYF.

In its sample, this clonotype was seen many times. The rearrangement uses TRBV11-2 and TRBJ2-1; 10 bases match TRBD2. Losses at the gene ends were 4 bases for V and 7 bases for J; bases not matched to a gene: 10. This CDR3 has 16 amino acids. Germline CDR1 and CDR2: SGHAT and FQNNGV. This CDR3 reads CASSYPLSGGGNEQFF. DNA of the CDR3: TGTGCCAGCAGCTACCCCCTCAGCGGGGGGGGAAATGAGCAGTTCTTC.

The rearrangement joins TRBV7-8 to TRBJ1-2; D may be TRBD1 (6 bases). V was shortened by 1 base and J by 2 bases, with 11 bases between the two germline ends. Germline V gene lookup returns CDR1 SGHVS and CDR2 FQNEAQ. This CDR3 contains 15 residues. The CDR3: CASSLVGGVNYGYTF. CDR3 nucleotide sequence: TGTGCCAGCAGCTTAGTCGGGGGCGTGAACTATGGCTACACCTTC.

J is TRBJ2-5 and V is TRBV6-5; TRBD1 agrees at 11 bases. Per germline, CDR1 MNHEY and CDR2 SVGAGI. The J segment lost 7 bases and the V segment lost 2 bases, leaving 6 bases of the junction unmatched. The CDR3 extends over 15 amino acids. The CDR3 loop reads CASSYRTGGAGTQYF. The CDR3 nucleotides are TGTGCCAGCAGTTACCGGACAGGGGGCGCGGGGACCCAGTACTTC.

This clonotype was observed a handful of times. The chain couples TRBV20-1 to TRBJ2-7; D is possibly TRBD1 (6 bases). The CDR3 covers 14 residues. Trimming removed 4 bases at V and 1 base at J, with 14 bases between. Germline V gene data show CDR1 as DFQATT and CDR2 as SNEGSKA (reference sequence). DNA of the CDR3: TGCAGTGCTACTCAGGGGACCCTTTCCTACGAGCAGTACTTC. It specifies CSATQGTLSYEQYF.

This chain uses TRBV29-1 with TRBJ1-2; D is unresolved. Germline loops: CDR1 SQVTM, CDR2 ANQGSEA. The CDR3 runs to 12 residues. Trimming stripped 5 bases from V and 0 bases from J, with 7 bases between. CDR3 bases: TGCAGCGTTAAACGAGCTAACTATGGCTACACCTTC. As protein: CSVKRANYGYTF.

The chain employs TRBV6-6 and TRBJ1-2, with D possibly being TRBD1 (5 bases). V was clipped by 6 bases and J by 7 bases, with 18 bases between them. Germline lookup yields CDR1 MNHNY and CDR2 SVGAGI (reference sequence). This CDR3 region has 14 residues. The CDR3 nucleotides read TGTGCCAGCAGCCCAACGGGGGTGGAATCTGGCTACACCTTC. This sequence encodes CASSPTGVESGYTF.

This clonotype has just a few counts. V and J are TRBV9 and TRBJ1-4, with a weak D call TRBD1 (5 bases). Germline V gene data show CDR1 as SGDLS and CDR2 as YYNGEE. This CDR3 region has 13 residues. Trimming cost V 3 bases and J 11 bases, with 14 bases left between them. The CDR3 nucleotides are TGTGCCAGCAGCGCGGACACCCTGGGGAAACTGTTTTTT. This sequence encodes CASSADTLGKLFF.

This clonotype was seen ten or more times. The chain combines TRBV7-3 with TRBJ2-4; D remains unclear. Germline V gene sequence: CDR1 SGHTA, CDR2 FQGTGA. The CDR3 covers 12 residues. V gave up 3 bases and J gave up 7 bases, with 7 bases separating them. This CDR3 is CASSLTGNIQYF. The CDR3 DNA follows: TGTGCCAGCAGCTTGACCGGGAACATTCAGTACTTC. The complete variable domain, with remaining parts taken from reference TRBV7-3 and TRBJ2-4, reads GAGVSQTPSNKVTEKGKYVELRCDPISGHTALYWYRQSLGQGPEFLIYFQGTGAADDSGLPNDRFFAVRPEGSVSTLKIQRTERGDSAVYLCASSLTGNIQYFGAGTRLSVL.

Only a few counts were recorded for this clonotype. This rearrangement joins TRBV5-1 to TRBJ1-6; D unclear. Per the germline V gene, CDR1 is SGHRS and CDR2 is YFSETQ. The CDR3 contains 14 residues. V lost 1 base and J 5 bases, leaving 7 bases between the germline ends. Here the CDR3 reads CASSLQADNSPLHF. The CDR3 region has the DNA TGCGCCAGCAGCTTGCAGGCTGATAATTCACCCCTCCACTTT.

This clonotype was picked up many times. V and J are TRBV7-3 and TRBJ1-2, with D possibly matching TRBD1 (5 bases). The V gene lost 5 bases and the J gene lost 4 bases, with 17 bases spanning the gap. This CDR3 has 15 amino acids. In germline, CDR1 is SGHTA, CDR2 FQGTGA. DNA of the CDR3: TGTGCCAGCAGCCCTGGGACTACTTCGGGCTATGGCTACACCTTC. It translates to CASSPGTTSGYGYTF.

CDR3 sequence: CSVAGGVDSGELFF. The CDR3 DNA sequence: TGCAGCGTTGCTGGGGGAGTGGACTCCGGGGAGCTGTTTTTT. The chain couples TRBV29-1 to TRBJ2-2; D assignment may be TRBD1 or TRBD2 (5 bases each). CDR1 and CDR2 (germline): SQVTM, ANQGSEA. The CDR3 length is 14 residues. Trimming cost V 4 bases and J 6 bases, with 15 bases left between them.

This chain uses TRBV6-2 or TRBV6-3 with TRBJ2-1; 9 bases map to TRBD2. CDR3 size: 14 residues. With 5 bases clipped from V and 3 bases from J, the junction kept 2 bases outside the gene matches. Germline lookup yields CDR1 MNHEY and CDR2 SVGEGT. CDR3 region: CASSLAGFYNEQFF. In DNA form, the CDR3 reads TGTGCCAGCAGTCTAGCGGGGTTCTACAATGAGCAGTTCTTC.